Listed below are T cell receptor beta chains from one sample, sequenced in a study of blood T cells in healthy people across ages. TCRdb analysed the 5' RACE reads with MiXCR anew, one entry per CDR3 protein. The data contain about 380,000 distinct CDR3 sequences, approximately 47% of them seen just once; the ten biggest clones take up around 49%. The sample consisted of blood. All receptors come from a man in his sixties in good health. Both conserved end residues are part of each CDR3. The order of the fields is J gene, V gene, CDR3 length, CDR3 protein.

j_call: TRBJ1-2; v_call: TRBV7-9; cdr3_length: 13; cdr3_aa: CASSFSQDYGYTF
j_call: TRBJ2-3; v_call: TRBV6-4; cdr3_length: 17; cdr3_aa: CASSPRASGMGTDTQYF
j_call: TRBJ2-6; v_call: TRBV6-5; cdr3_length: 16; cdr3_aa: CASMGQVSSGANVLTF
j_call: TRBJ1-2; v_call: TRBV5-1; cdr3_length: 14; cdr3_aa: CASSQQGRRYGYTF
j_call: TRBJ2-3; v_call: TRBV27; cdr3_length: 14; cdr3_aa: CASSLSRAEDTQYF
j_call: TRBJ2-3; v_call: TRBV7-2; cdr3_length: 16; cdr3_aa: CASSLRYGRAADTQYF
j_call: TRBJ1-6; v_call: TRBV7-9; cdr3_length: 14; cdr3_aa: CASSLSVFDSPLHF
j_call: TRBJ2-7; v_call: TRBV7-3; cdr3_length: 16; cdr3_aa: CASSWQGSGRAYEQYF
j_call: TRBJ2-6; v_call: TRBV18; cdr3_length: 17; cdr3_aa: CASSPQKGGAGANVLTF
j_call: TRBJ1-1; v_call: TRBV30; cdr3_length: 13; cdr3_aa: CAWRLGVDTEAFF
j_call: -; v_call: TRBV20-1; cdr3_length: 16; cdr3_aa: CSARHPGQGALYEQYF
j_call: TRBJ2-1; v_call: TRBV28; cdr3_length: 15; cdr3_aa: CASSNRGRLDNEQFF
j_call: TRBJ2-7; v_call: TRBV7-2; cdr3_length: 12; cdr3_aa: CASSLAKGRQYF
j_call: TRBJ2-3; v_call: TRBV30; cdr3_length: 14; cdr3_aa: CAWRDSLRTDTQYF
j_call: TRBJ1-6; v_call: TRBV9; cdr3_length: 17; cdr3_aa: CASSVSDRPTYNSPLHF
j_call: TRBJ1-1; v_call: TRBV20-1; cdr3_length: 14; cdr3_aa: CSAREGGRNPEAFF
j_call: TRBJ1-3; v_call: TRBV28; cdr3_length: 18; cdr3_aa: CASSLSLRQLDSGNTIYF
j_call: TRBJ2-1; v_call: TRBV7-3; cdr3_length: 13; cdr3_aa: CASSLAVENEQFF
j_call: TRBJ2-3; v_call: TRBV28; cdr3_length: 16; cdr3_aa: CASGAWTGRITDTQYF
j_call: TRBJ1-2; v_call: TRBV7-9; cdr3_length: 15; cdr3_aa: CASSLGQGGGYGYTF